A single sample gave rise to the 9 T cell receptor beta chains below, sequenced in a study of molecular identifiers for immune sequencing clone quantification. MiXCR, run by TCRdb on the PCR reads, gives a single entry per CDR3 protein. The sample carries some 65,000 distinct CDR3 sequences, about 18% recorded once. Sequenced sample: naive CD8+ T cells from blood, with Jurkat cell RNA spiked in. Subset: FACS-sorted CD8+CD4-CCR7+CD45RA+ naive T cells. Receptor source: a human donor in good health. Some libraries in this study had Jurkat cell RNA spiked in.

J is TRBJ1-5 and V is TRBV12-3 or TRBV12-4; unclear D gene. The V and J ends lost 1 base and 6 bases respectively, with 7 bases between them. The length of the CDR3 is 13 residues. The CDR3 nucleotides read TGTGCCAGCAGTTTAGGCAGGAGTCAGCCCCAGCATTTT. Translation: CASSLGRSQPQHF.

This clonotype was recorded at least ten times. The chain has TRBV6-5 and TRBJ1-2; perhaps TRBD1 as D (5 bases). Germline lookup yields CDR1 MNHEY and CDR2 SVGAGI. This CDR3 region has 13 residues. The V and J ends lost 5 bases and 4 bases respectively, with 11 bases between them. In nucleotides, the CDR3 is TGTGCCAGCAGTATAACAGGTCCCTATGGCTACACCTTC. Amino acid sequence: CASSITGPYGYTF.

This clonotype was seen ten or more times. This chain links TRBV30 with TRBJ1-2; 10 nucleotides match TRBD1. There are 15 residues in the CDR3. V lost 4 bases, J lost 8 bases, and 13 bases stayed unmatched. Germline CDR1 and CDR2: GTSNPN and SVGIG (reference sequence). Here the CDR3 reads CAWTPPTGGSEGYTF. The CDR3 nucleotides are TGTGCCTGGACTCCACCGACAGGGGGCTCGGAGGGCTACACCTTC.

This clonotype was seen many times. The V call is TRBV6-5, the J call TRBJ2-2; D unresolved. CDR3 length: 14 residues. Germline values: CDR1 MNHEY, CDR2 SVGAGI. With 2 bases removed from V and 5 bases from J, the gap between germline ends came to 9 bases. DNA of the CDR3: TGTGCCAGCAGTTACCTCCCCTATACCGGGGAGCTGTTTTTT. Amino acids: CASSYLPYTGELFF.

The table lists this clonotype with a few counts. A much larger clone lies a single base off, so this may be a read error. The rearrangement uses TRBV6-6 and TRBJ2-7, with 10 bases identical to TRBD2. Germline values: CDR1 MNHNY, CDR2 SVGAGI (reference sequence). The CDR3 loop spans 14 amino acids. V shed 5 bases, J shed 9 bases, and the junction held 10 bases outside the gene matches. The CDR3 is CASSASRLAGGQYF. CDR3 in DNA: TGTGCCAGCAGTGCCTCGAGACTAGCGGGCGGGCAGTACTTC.

This clonotype appeared a single time. A clone one base away is much larger, so this may be a read error. V is TRBV6-2 or TRBV6-3 and J is TRBJ2-7; TRBD2 might be the D (6 bases). The CDR3 sequence is 14 residues long. Per the germline V gene, CDR1 is MNHEY and CDR2 is SVGEGT. The CDR3 DNA reads TGTGCCAGCAAAGTTCTGGGACTCGCCCCCGAGCGGTACTTC. Protein sequence: CASKVLGLAPERYF.

This chain links TRBV2 with TRBJ2-1, with 7 bases fitting TRBD1. CDR1 is SNHLY, CDR2 FYNNEI, per germline. The V segment lost 8 bases and the J segment 2 bases; nucleotides outside the gene matches: 9. The CDR3 loop spans 15 amino acids. CDR3 nucleotide sequence: TGTGCCAGCGGTTTTCGACAGGGACCCTACAATGAGCAGTTCTTC. Translated: CASGFRQGPYNEQFF. The full variable domain, rest sourced from reference TRBV2 and TRBJ2-1, is EPEVTQTPSHQVTQMGQEVILRCVPISNHLYFYWYRQILGQKVEFLVSFYNNEISEKSEIFDDQFSVERPDGSNFTLKIRSTKLEDSAMYFCASGFRQGPYNEQFFGPGTRLTVL.

This clonotype has ten or more counts. The chain links TRBV20-1 to TRBJ2-7; D gene ambiguous. V lost 3 bases and J 2 bases, leaving 11 bases between the germline ends. CDR1 is DFQATT and CDR2 is SNEGSKA in the germline V gene (reference sequence). The CDR3 runs 13 residues. CDR3 sequence (DNA): TGCAGTGCTAGTTGGCTGGAAGCCTACGAGCAGTACTTC. Protein product: CSASWLEAYEQYF.

This clonotype was counted ten times or more. The rearrangement links TRBV13 to TRBJ2-1; 8 bases fit TRBD1. J lost 9 bases, V lost 5 bases, and 12 bases had no gene match. CDR3 size: 15 residues. Per the germline V gene, CDR1 is PRHDT and CDR2 is FYEKMQ (reference sequence). The CDR3 DNA is TGTGCCAGCAGCCCCCAGGACAGGGTCACGGGTGAGCAGTTCTTC. Amino acid sequence: CASSPQDRVTGEQFF.